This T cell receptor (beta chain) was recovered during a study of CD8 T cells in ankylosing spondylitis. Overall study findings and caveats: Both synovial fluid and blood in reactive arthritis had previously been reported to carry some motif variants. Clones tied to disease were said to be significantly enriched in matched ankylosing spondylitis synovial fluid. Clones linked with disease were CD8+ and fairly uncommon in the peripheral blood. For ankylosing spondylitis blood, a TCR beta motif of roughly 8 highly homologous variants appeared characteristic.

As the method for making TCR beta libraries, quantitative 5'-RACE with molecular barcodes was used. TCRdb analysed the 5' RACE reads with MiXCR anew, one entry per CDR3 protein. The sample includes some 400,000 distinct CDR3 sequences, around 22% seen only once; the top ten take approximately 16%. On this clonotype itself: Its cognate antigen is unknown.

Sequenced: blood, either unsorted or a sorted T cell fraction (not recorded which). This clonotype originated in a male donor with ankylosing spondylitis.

Here the CDR3 DNA reads TGTGCCAGCAGTTCACTAGCGGTTGCAGAGACCCAGTACTTC. As protein: CASSSLAVAETQYF. The J gene is TRBJ2-5, the V gene TRBV7-2; 8 nucleotides agree with TRBD2. Trimming at V came to 6 bases and at J to 4 bases, leaving 7 bases not matched to a gene. From germline, CDR1 is SGHTA and CDR2 FQGNSA. This CDR3 has 14 residues. The variable domain in full, completed from reference TRBV7-2 and TRBJ2-5, reads GAGVSQSPSNKVTEKGKDVELRCDPISGHTALYWYRQSLGQGLEFLIYFQGNSAPDKSGLPSDRFSAERTGGSVSTLTIQRTQQEDSAVYLCASSSLAVAETQYFGPGTRLLVL.